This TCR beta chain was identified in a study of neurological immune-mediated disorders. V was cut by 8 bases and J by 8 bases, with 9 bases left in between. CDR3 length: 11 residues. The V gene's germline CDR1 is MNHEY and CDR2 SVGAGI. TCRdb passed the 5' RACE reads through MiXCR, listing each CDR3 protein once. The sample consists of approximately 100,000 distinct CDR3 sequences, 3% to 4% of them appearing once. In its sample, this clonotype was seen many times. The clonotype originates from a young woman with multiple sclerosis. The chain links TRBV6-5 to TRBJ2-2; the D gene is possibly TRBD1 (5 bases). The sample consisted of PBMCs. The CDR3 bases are TGTGCCAGCCAGGGCTGGGGGGAGCTGTTTTTT. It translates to CASQGWGELFF.